The entry below gives a single TCR beta chain sequence along with its context. This clone was seen once. Its antigen specificity is not known. No base quality values were provided; no much bigger clone lies one nucleotide off. These data are taken from a study of blood T cell repertoires in COVID-19 (dated by TCRdb to about 2020). In the study overall: Collaborator samples came from the United States, Italy and Spain and covered acute and convalescent phases of COVID-19. The repertoires were made available in a free public database intended to serve as a resource for research on the immune response to SARS-CoV-2. Sample metadata almost always included a de-identified subject ID, COVID-19 status, age in years and sex. Where available, HLA class I and class II types were taken from metadata supplied by the sample provider and were not determined by assay-based typing. The material from the prospective study consisted of cDNA or gDNA derived from T cells, B-cell-depleted T cells, or PBMCs. Deeply sampled blood TCRbeta repertoires from subjects exposed to, actively infected with, or recovered from COVID-19 were included in the dataset. Samples came from the ongoing ImmuneRACE study (first 160 participants) plus 1,254 subjects from 6 global collaborators. Points the paper makes about the study in general: The quantity of clinical and demographic metadata differed by source and by participant and was supplied without curation.

Based on the germline V gene, the CDR1 and CDR2 sequences are SGHTA and FQGNSA. The CDR3 spans 14 residues, from the cysteine through the phenylalanine. Only the CDR3 portion is preserved as DNA: 42 bases, with reading frame beginning at the first base. At the junction V is shortened by 4 bases and J by 0 bases; bases outside the gene matches: 1. Collaborating institutions collected whole blood in K2EDTA tubes following their own protocols. For TCRbeta analysis, collaborators shipped samples in one of three forms: frozen whole blood, isolated PBMCs, or DNA extracted from either of those sample types. TCRbeta CDR3 regions were amplified from genomic DNA by means of the immunoSEQ Assay, a bias-controlled multiplex PCR. As for the original processing: The number of nucleated cells in each sample was estimated from the amplification of reference gene primers within the assay. To quantify the absolute abundance of each unique TCRbeta CDR3 rearrangement, sequence reads were collapsed and filtered. Productive Simpson clonality was computed per sample as the square root of Simpson's diversity index over productive rearrangements. TCRdb re-hosts the immuneACCESS table, in-frame sequences only. Its copies lack some clones; in the studies checked, an unresolved V gene accounts for under half of them, and the cause for the rest is not known. That table gives V, J and clone size, and the DNA gave D and trimming. Recorded for this sample are roughly 43,000 clones; 82% of them occurred a single time. The leading ten clones occupy 20% to 30% of the sample.

The rearrangement joined TRBV7-2 to TRBJ2-5, with 8 bases aligning to TRBD1. Specimen: peripheral blood. The source is an older woman with acute or convalescent COVID-19. The CDR3 protein is CASSYRGYQETQYF. The DNA sequence is given as TGTGCCAGCAGCTACAGGGGGTACCAAGAGACCCAGTACTTC.